The present T cell receptor beta chain was sequenced within a study of blood T cells in healthy people across ages. The V end was cut by 7 bases, the J end by 9 bases, with 13 bases between. CDR1 is MGHRA, CDR2 YSYEKL, per germline. The CDR3 sequence is 13 residues long. This clonotype was counted many times. The authors ran a second PCR of about 6 to 11 cycles using a sample-barcoded 5' primer and a J-beta primer mix. Each CDR3 protein is one row after TCRdb ran MiXCR on the 5' RACE reads. This sample has around 1,500,000 distinct CDR3 sequences, with approximately 30% found just once. V is TRBV4-1 and J is TRBJ1-6; D not certain. Sequenced input: blood. This sequence originates from a woman in her 30s in good health. The CDR3 protein is CASKPAFRSPLHF. For the CDR3, the DNA is TGCGCCAGCAAACCAGCTTTTCGTTCACCCCTCCACTTT.